Shown below are 2 T cell receptor beta chains from a single sample sequenced in a study of blood T cell repertoires in COVID-19. Assay used: immunoSEQ multiplex PCR; TCRdb lists only in-frame clones, some missing. Of around 100,000 clones listed, roughly 83% are singletons. Material for sequencing was peripheral blood. The origin of the receptors is a woman in her seventies with acute or convalescent COVID-19.

The chain couples TRBV6-5 to TRBJ1-5, with 12 nucleotides matching TRBD1. In germline, CDR1 is MNHEY, CDR2 SVGAGI. This CDR3 contains 13 residues. J gave up 7 bases and V 11 bases, and 6 bases lay outside the gene matches. CDR3 sequence: CAVGTGGGQPQHF. As DNA, the CDR3 is TGTGCCGTCGGGACAGGGGGCGGACAGCCCCAGCATTTT.

This chain uses TRBV19 with TRBJ1-1, with D unresolved. The CDR3 runs 14 residues. Germline CDR1 LNHDA, CDR2 SQIVND (reference sequence). Between the trimmed V and J ends, which lost 4 bases and 2 bases, there was a span of 11 bases. As DNA, the CDR3 is TGTGCCAGTAGTACGGATAGAGGTAACACTGAAGCTTTCTTT. Translation: CASSTDRGNTEAFF.